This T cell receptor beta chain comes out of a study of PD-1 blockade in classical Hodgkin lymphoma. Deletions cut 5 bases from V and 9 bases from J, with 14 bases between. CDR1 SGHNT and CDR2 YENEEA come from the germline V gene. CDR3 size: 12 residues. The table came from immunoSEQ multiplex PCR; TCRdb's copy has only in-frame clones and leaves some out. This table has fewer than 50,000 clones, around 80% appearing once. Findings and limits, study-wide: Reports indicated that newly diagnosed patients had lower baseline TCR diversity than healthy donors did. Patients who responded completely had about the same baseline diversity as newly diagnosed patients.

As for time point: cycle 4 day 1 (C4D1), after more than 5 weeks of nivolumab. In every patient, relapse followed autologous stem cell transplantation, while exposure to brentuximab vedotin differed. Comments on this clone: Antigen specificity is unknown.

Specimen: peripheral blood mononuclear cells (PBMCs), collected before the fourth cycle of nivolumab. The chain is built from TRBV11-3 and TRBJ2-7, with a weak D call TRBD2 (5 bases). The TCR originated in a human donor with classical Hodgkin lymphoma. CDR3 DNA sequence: TGTGCCAGCAGCAACGGGCCTGGGAGGCAGTACTTC. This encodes CASSNGPGRQYF.